Included here is one TCR beta chain sequence, with context. Its antigen is still unknown. PCR employed 60 Vbeta and 13 Jbeta primers. The table came from immunoSEQ multiplex PCR; TCRdb's copy has only in-frame clones and leaves some out. The sample holds some 150,000 clones, around four fifths seen once. The data were obtained in a study of cytomegalovirus exposure and HLA in healthy donors. Study findings and constraints: High sensitivity and specificity were reportedly achieved when the classifier diagnosed cytomegalovirus status. Presence/absence comparisons presumed near-even sequencing depth among donors.

The CDR3 is made up of 17 amino acids. Germline CDR1 reads SNHLY; CDR2 reads FYNNEI. Trimming took 8 bases from V and 6 from J; bases not matched to a gene: 19. The chain carries TRBV2 and TRBJ2-1; 7 nucleotides line up with TRBD2. The clonotype comes from a woman between 45 and 65 years old in good health and CMV-seronegative. The sequenced sample was PBMCs. The DNA of the CDR3 is TGTGCCAGCCCTAAGGATCGGGGGAGGGCCGTCCGCAATGAGCAGTTCTTC. Translating gives CASPKDRGRAVRNEQFF.